The present entry profiles one T cell receptor beta chain with its context. Its target is not known. The record originates from a study of CD8+CD57+ T cells in acquired aplastic anemia. Study-level background: DNA recovered from sorted CD4+ and CD8+ cells had a mean of roughly 3 ug. General study points: Patients shared around 30 CD8+ CDR3 sequences with controls.

It was patients with CD8+CD57+ cell expansion by flow cytometry who were chosen for sequencing. Genomic DNA acted as the template from which TCR beta VDJ combination and CDR3 sequence profiling were carried out. A single record per CDR3 protein comes from TCRdb applying MiXCR to the reads. The repertoire holds around 150,000 distinct CDR3 sequences, more than 45% seen once, with about 2.8% in the top ten. This clonotype was sampled from a human donor with aplastic anemia. What was sequenced was sorted CD4+, CD8+, or CD8+CD57+ T cells (not recorded which) from PBMCs.

The CDR3 region has the DNA TGCAGTGCTGTGGGGATCTCCTACGAGCAGTACTTC. Amino acid sequence: CSAVGISYEQYF. The rearrangement joins TRBV20-1 to TRBJ2-7; D not certain. The ends were cut back, 5 bases at V and 0 bases at J, with 8 bases in the middle. The V gene's germline CDR1 is DFQATT and CDR2 SNEGSKA (reference sequence). There are 12 residues in the CDR3.